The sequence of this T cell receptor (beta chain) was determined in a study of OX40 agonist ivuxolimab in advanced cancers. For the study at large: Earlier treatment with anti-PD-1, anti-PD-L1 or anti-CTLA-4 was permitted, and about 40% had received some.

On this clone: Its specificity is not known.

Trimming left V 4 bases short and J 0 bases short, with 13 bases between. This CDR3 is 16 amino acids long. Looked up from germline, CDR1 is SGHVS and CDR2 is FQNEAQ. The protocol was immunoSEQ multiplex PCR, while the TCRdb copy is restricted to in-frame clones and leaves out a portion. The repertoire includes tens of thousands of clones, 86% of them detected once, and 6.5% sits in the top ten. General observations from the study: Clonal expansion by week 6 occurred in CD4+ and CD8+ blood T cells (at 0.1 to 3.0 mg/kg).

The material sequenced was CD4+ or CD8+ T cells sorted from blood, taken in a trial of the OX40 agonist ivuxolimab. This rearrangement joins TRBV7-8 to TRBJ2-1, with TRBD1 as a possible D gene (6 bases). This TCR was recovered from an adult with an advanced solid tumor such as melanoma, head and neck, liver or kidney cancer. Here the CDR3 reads CASSYTGSHSYNEQFF. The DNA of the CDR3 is TGTGCCAGCAGCTATACAGGGTCCCACTCCTACAATGAGCAGTTCTTC.